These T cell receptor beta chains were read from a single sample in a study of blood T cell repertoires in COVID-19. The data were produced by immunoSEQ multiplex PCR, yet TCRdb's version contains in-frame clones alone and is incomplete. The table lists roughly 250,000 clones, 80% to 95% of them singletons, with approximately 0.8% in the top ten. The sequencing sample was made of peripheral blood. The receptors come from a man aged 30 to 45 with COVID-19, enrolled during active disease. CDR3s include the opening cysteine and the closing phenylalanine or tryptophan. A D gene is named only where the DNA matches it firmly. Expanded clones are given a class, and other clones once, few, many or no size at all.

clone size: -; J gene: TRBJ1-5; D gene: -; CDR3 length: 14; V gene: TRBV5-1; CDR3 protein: CASSLDSSNQPQHF; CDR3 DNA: TGCGCCAGCAGCCTAGACAGTAGCAATCAGCCCCAGCATTTT
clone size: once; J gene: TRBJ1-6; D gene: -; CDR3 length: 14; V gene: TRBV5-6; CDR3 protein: CASSLAGGGSPLHF; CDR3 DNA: TGTGCCAGCAGCTTGGCGGGGGGAGGCTCACCCCTCCACTTT
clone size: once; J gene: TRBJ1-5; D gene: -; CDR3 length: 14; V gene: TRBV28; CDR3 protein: CASSLNGINQPQHF; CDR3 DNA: TGTGCCAGCAGTTTAAACGGGATAAATCAGCCCCAGCATTTT
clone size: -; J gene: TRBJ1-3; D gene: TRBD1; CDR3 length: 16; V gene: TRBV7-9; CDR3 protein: CATNKQGRLSGNTIYF; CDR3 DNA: TGTGCCACGAACAAACAGGGGCGCCTCTCTGGAAACACCATATATTTT
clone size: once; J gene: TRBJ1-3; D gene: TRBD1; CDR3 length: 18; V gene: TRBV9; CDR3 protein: CASSSSSGQGLTGNTIYF; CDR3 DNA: TGTGCCAGCAGCAGTTCGTCGGGACAGGGGTTGACTGGAAACACCATATATTTT
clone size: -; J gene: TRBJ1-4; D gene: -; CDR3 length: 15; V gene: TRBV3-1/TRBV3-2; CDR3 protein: CASSQDMRAGEKLFF; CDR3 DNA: TGTGCCAGCAGCCAAGATATGAGGGCCGGTGAAAAACTGTTTTTT
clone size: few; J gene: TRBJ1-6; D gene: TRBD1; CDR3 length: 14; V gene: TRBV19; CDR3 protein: CASSIGDRGPPLHF; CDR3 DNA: TGTGCCAGTAGTATAGGGGACAGGGGGCCACCCCTCCACTTT
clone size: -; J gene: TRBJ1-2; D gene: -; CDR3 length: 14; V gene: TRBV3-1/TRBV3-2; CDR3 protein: CASSQAGSYYGYTF; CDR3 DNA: TGTGCCAGCAGCCAAGCAGGATCTTACTATGGCTACACCTTC
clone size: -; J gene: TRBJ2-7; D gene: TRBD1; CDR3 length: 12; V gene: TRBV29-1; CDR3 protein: CSVGMTGNEQYF; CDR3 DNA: TGCAGCGTTGGAATGACAGGGAACGAGCAGTACTTC
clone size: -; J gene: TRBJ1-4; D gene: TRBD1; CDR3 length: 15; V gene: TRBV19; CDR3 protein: CASSTSTGSVEKLFF; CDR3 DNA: TGTGCCAGTAGTACCTCGACAGGGAGTGTTGAAAAACTGTTTTTT
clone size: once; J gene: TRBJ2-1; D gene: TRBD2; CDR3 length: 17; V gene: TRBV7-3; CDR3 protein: CASSLRPGKRGEYEQFF; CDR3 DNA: TGTGCCAGCAGCTTACGTCCCGGCAAGCGGGGGGAGTATGAGCAGTTCTTC
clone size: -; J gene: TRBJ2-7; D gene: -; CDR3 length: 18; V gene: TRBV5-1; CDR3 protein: CASSLSFGQTRISYEQYF; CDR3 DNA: TGCGCCAGCAGCTTGAGTTTTGGGCAGACAAGGATTTCCTACGAGCAGTACTTC
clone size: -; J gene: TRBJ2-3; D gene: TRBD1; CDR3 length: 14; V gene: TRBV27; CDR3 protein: CASSQGQSTDTQYF; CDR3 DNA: TGTGCCAGCAGCCAGGGACAGTCCACAGATACGCAGTATTTT
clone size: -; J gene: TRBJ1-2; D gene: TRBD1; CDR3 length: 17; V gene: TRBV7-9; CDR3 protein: CASSVVSGTALLYGYTF; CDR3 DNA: TGTGCCAGCAGCGTCGTGTCTGGGACAGCCCTTCTCTATGGCTACACCTTC
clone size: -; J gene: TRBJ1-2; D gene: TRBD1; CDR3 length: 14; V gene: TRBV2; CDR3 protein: CASAFQGANYGYTF; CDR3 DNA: TGTGCTTCAGCATTTCAGGGGGCTAACTATGGCTACACCTTC
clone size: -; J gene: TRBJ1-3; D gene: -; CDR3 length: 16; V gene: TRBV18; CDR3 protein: CASSVRGGYSGNTIYF; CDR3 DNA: TGTGCCAGCTCCGTCCGGGGGGGCTACTCTGGAAACACCATATATTTT
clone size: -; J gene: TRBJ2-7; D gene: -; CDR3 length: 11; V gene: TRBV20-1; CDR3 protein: CSARNRYEQYF; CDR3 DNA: TGCAGTGCTAGAAATCGTTACGAGCAGTACTTC
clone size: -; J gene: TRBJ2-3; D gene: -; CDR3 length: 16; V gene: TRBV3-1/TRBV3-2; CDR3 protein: CASSQDGGLNTDTQYF; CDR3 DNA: TGTGCCAGCAGCCAAGATGGGGGACTTAACACAGATACGCAGTATTTT
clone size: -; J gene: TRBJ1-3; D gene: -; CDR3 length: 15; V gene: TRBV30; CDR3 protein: CAWGRLGQSGNTIYF; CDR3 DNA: TGTGCCTGGGGGAGATTGGGGCAGTCTGGAAACACCATATATTTT
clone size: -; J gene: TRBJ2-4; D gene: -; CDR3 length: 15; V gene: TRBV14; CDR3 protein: CASSLMGGAKNIQYF; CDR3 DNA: TGTGCCAGCAGCCTGATGGGGGGTGCCAAAAACATTCAGTACTTC
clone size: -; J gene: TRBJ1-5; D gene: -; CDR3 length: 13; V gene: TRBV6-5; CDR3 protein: CASTGQGPQPQHF; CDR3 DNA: TGTGCCAGCACCGGCCAGGGCCCCCAGCCCCAGCATTTT
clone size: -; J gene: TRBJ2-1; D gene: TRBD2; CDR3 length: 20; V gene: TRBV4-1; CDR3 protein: CASRHGTGLAGETPYNEQFF; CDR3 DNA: TGCGCCAGCAGACACGGAACGGGACTAGCGGGGGAGACACCCTACAATGAGCAGTTCTTC